This is a list of T cell receptor beta chains from one sample in a study of T-cell memory formation after mild COVID-19. In TCRdb, the 5' RACE reads were re-called with MiXCR into one record per CDR3 protein. The repertoire includes hundreds of thousands of distinct CDR3 sequences, around a sixth of them detected once, and 12% sits in the top ten. The material sequenced was PBMCs or a T cell subset sorted from them (not recorded which). These receptors all stem from an adult woman who had mild COVID-19 (a few samples of this study predate the infection). Cell type and time point are not known. Each CDR3 is given with its conserved first and last residue. D genes are given only for firm matches. A clone size is listed for some rows: how often the clone was seen (once, few, many), or a class if it is expanded.

D: NA
J: TRBJ2-2
V: TRBV9
length: 11
size: NA
CDR3: CASSVDRELFF
DNA: TGTGCCAGCAGCGTAGACCGGGAGCTGTTTTTT

D: TRBD1
J: TRBJ1-2
V: TRBV6-1
length: 13
size: few
CDR3: CASRDRGLFGYTF
DNA: TGTGCCAGCAGGGACAGGGGGCTCTTTGGCTACACCTTC

D: TRBD1
J: TRBJ2-1
V: TRBV30
length: 15
size: few
CDR3: CAWREGQGARDEQFF
DNA: TGTGCCTGGAGGGAAGGACAGGGGGCCCGCGATGAGCAGTTCTTC

D: TRBD1
J: TRBJ1-2
V: TRBV20-1
length: 16
size: few
CDR3: CSARDFRTGDSYGYTF
DNA: TGCAGTGCTAGAGATTTTCGGACAGGGGATTCCTATGGCTACACCTTC

D: NA
J: TRBJ1-2
V: TRBV27
length: 13
size: NA
CDR3: CASRGVSVYGYTF
DNA: TGTGCCAGCAGGGGGGTATCAGTCTATGGCTACACCTTC

D: NA
J: TRBJ2-1
V: TRBV5-4
length: 13
size: NA
CDR3: CASSFSREDEQFF
DNA: TGTGCCAGCAGCTTTAGCAGGGAGGATGAGCAGTTCTTC

D: TRBD1
J: TRBJ2-5
V: TRBV7-2
length: 16
size: NA
CDR3: CASSSVDRGRQETQYF
DNA: TGTGCCAGCAGCTCCGTCGACAGGGGGCGTCAAGAGACCCAGTACTTC

D: TRBD2
J: TRBJ2-3
V: TRBV3-1
length: 17
size: NA
CDR3: CASSLTSGGADMDTQYF
DNA: TGTGCCAGCAGCCTCACTAGCGGGGGGGCCGATATGGATACGCAGTATTTT

D: NA
J: TRBJ2-1
V: TRBV4-3
length: 17
size: once
CDR3: CDSSLKTGAPTYNEQFF
DNA: TGCGACAGCAGCCTCAAAACTGGTGCCCCAACCTACAATGAGCAGTTCTTC

D: TRBD1
J: TRBJ2-1
V: TRBV4-1
length: 16
size: many
CDR3: CASSQQQGKGHNEQFF
DNA: TGCGCCAGCAGCCAACAACAGGGGAAGGGTCACAATGAGCAGTTCTTC

D: NA
J: TRBJ1-5
V: TRBV20-1
length: 14
size: NA
CDR3: CSARANTYNQPQHF
DNA: TGCAGTGCTAGAGCTAACACGTACAATCAGCCCCAGCATTTT

D: NA
J: TRBJ2-7
V: TRBV6-5
length: 16
size: few
CDR3: CASSHHVGAGTYEQYF
DNA: TGTGCCAGCAGCCACCACGTGGGGGCCGGAACCTACGAGCAGTACTTC

D: TRBD2
J: TRBJ2-7
V: TRBV28
length: 15
size: few
CDR3: CAIQDSSGRRGEQYF
DNA: TGTGCCATCCAAGATTCTAGCGGGAGGCGCGGCGAGCAGTACTTC

D: TRBD2
J: TRBJ2-7
V: TRBV19
length: 15
size: NA
CDR3: CASSIGLAGPYEQYF
DNA: TGTGCCAGTAGTATTGGGCTAGCGGGACCCTACGAGCAGTACTTC

D: TRBD1
J: TRBJ2-2
V: TRBV12-3/TRBV12-4
length: 16
size: few
CDR3: CASSFAVSRGSGELFF
DNA: TGTGCCAGCAGTTTTGCGGTATCCAGGGGGAGCGGGGAGCTGTTTTTT

D: TRBD2
J: TRBJ2-7
V: TRBV3-1
length: 17
size: NA
CDR3: CASSQGQRAGVMHEQYF
DNA: TGTGCCAGCAGCCAAGGCCAACGAGCGGGAGTGATGCACGAGCAGTACTTC

D: NA
J: TRBJ2-1
V: TRBV5-6
length: 15
size: few
CDR3: CASSPEANSYSEQFF
DNA: TGTGCCAGCAGCCCGGAGGCTAACTCCTACAGTGAGCAGTTCTTC

D: NA
J: TRBJ2-7
V: TRBV7-8
length: 13
size: NA
CDR3: CASSVTDSYEQYF
DNA: TGTGCCAGCAGCGTAACGGACAGCTACGAGCAGTACTTC

D: TRBD2
J: TRBJ2-3
V: TRBV20-1
length: 14
size: NA
CDR3: CSASKLAGADTQYF
DNA: TGCAGTGCTAGTAAACTAGCGGGGGCAGATACGCAGTATTTT

D: TRBD2
J: TRBJ2-5
V: TRBV6-1
length: 18
size: few
CDR3: CASTGRGETSGRGQTQYF
DNA: TGTGCCAGCACCGGCAGGGGCGAAACTAGCGGGAGGGGACAGACCCAGTACTTC

D: TRBD1
J: TRBJ2-7
V: TRBV5-1
length: 18
size: NA
CDR3: CASSRQGFSSGYSYEQYF
DNA: TGCGCCAGCAGTAGACAGGGTTTTTCTTCGGGATACTCCTACGAGCAGTACTTC

D: TRBD2
J: TRBJ2-2
V: TRBV4-2
length: 19
size: NA
CDR3: CASSRYYRTSGTNTGELFF
DNA: TGTGCCAGCAGCCGTTACTACCGTACTAGCGGAACGAACACCGGGGAGCTGTTTTTT

D: NA
J: TRBJ2-1
V: TRBV20-1
length: 12
size: few
CDR3: CSARPGFGEQFF
DNA: TGCAGTGCTAGGCCAGGGTTCGGTGAGCAGTTCTTC

D: NA
J: TRBJ2-7
V: TRBV9
length: 14
size: many
CDR3: CASSVTPGTYEQYF
DNA: TGTGCCAGCAGCGTAACTCCGGGGACCTACGAGCAGTACTTC

D: NA
J: TRBJ2-7
V: TRBV9
length: 16
size: NA
CDR3: CASSVGKEAPSYEQYF
DNA: TGTGCCAGCAGCGTAGGCAAGGAAGCCCCATCCTACGAGCAGTACTTC

D: NA
J: TRBJ2-7
V: TRBV5-5
length: 14
size: many
CDR3: CASTHLGGSYEQYF
DNA: TGTGCCAGCACCCATTTGGGGGGCTCCTACGAGCAGTACTTC

D: NA
J: TRBJ2-5
V: TRBV11-2
length: 13
size: few
CDR3: CASSLVGARDPYF
DNA: TGTGCCAGCAGCTTAGTCGGGGCGCGGGATCCGTACTTC

D: TRBD2
J: TRBJ2-5
V: TRBV15
length: 16
size: NA
CDR3: CATSGQRGLSYETQYF
DNA: TGTGCCACCAGCGGACAGCGGGGGCTCTCCTACGAGACCCAGTACTTC

D: TRBD1
J: TRBJ1-1
V: TRBV28
length: 15
size: few
CDR3: CASSVHTGENTEAFF
DNA: TGTGCCAGCAGTGTGCATACAGGGGAGAACACTGAAGCTTTCTTT

D: NA
J: TRBJ1-6
V: TRBV7-2
length: 15
size: NA
CDR3: CASSLVLYHNSPLHF
DNA: TGTGCCAGCAGCTTAGTTCTATATCACAATTCACCCCTCCACTTT

D: NA
J: TRBJ2-1
V: TRBV27
length: 13
size: NA
CDR3: CASSLFINNEQFF
DNA: TGTGCCAGCAGTTTATTTATCAACAATGAGCAGTTCTTC

D: NA
J: TRBJ1-2
V: TRBV6-5
length: 14
size: NA
CDR3: CTSSYSGGAYGYTF
DNA: TGTACCAGCAGTTACTCGGGGGGAGCCTATGGCTACACCTTC

D: NA
J: TRBJ2-1
V: TRBV12-3/TRBV12-4
length: 11
size: NA
CDR3: CATTVRNEQFF
DNA: TGTGCCACCACTGTCCGGAATGAGCAGTTCTTC

D: NA
J: TRBJ2-2
V: TRBV15
length: 15
size: NA
CDR3: CATSPAGQYTGELFF
DNA: TGTGCCACCAGCCCAGCTGGACAGTACACCGGGGAGCTGTTTTTT

D: TRBD1
J: TRBJ1-1
V: TRBV6-5
length: 14
size: many
CDR3: CASSPTGDGTEAFF
DNA: TGTGCCAGCAGTCCAACAGGGGATGGGACTGAAGCTTTCTTT

D: NA
J: TRBJ2-4
V: TRBV5-1
length: 14
size: NA
CDR3: CASSLEGSKNIQYF
DNA: TGCGCCAGCAGCTTGGAGGGTTCCAAAAACATTCAGTACTTC

D: TRBD1
J: TRBJ2-7
V: TRBV7-9
length: 13
size: many
CDR3: CASSLGQLYEQYF
DNA: TGTGCCAGCAGCTTGGGACAGCTCTACGAGCAGTACTTC

D: TRBD2
J: TRBJ2-5
V: TRBV5-6
length: 11
size: NA
CDR3: CASSLAGAVYF
DNA: TGTGCCAGCAGCTTAGCGGGAGCGGTGTACTTC

D: NA
J: TRBJ2-7
V: TRBV5-1
length: 14
size: NA
CDR3: CASSLISASYEQYF
DNA: TGCGCCAGCAGCTTGATCAGCGCTTCCTACGAGCAGTACTTC

D: NA
J: TRBJ1-2
V: TRBV9
length: 13
size: few
CDR3: CASSVVTNYGYTF
DNA: TGTGCCAGCAGCGTAGTCACTAACTATGGCTACACCTTC

D: TRBD1
J: TRBJ2-1
V: TRBV5-1
length: 16
size: NA
CDR3: CASSLARDRTHNEQFF
DNA: TGCGCCAGCAGCTTGGCCCGGGACAGGACCCACAATGAGCAGTTCTTC

D: NA
J: TRBJ2-7
V: TRBV20-1
length: 11
size: NA
CDR3: CSVEASYEQYF
DNA: TGCAGTGTGGAGGCTTCCTACGAGCAGTACTTC

D: TRBD2
J: TRBJ2-5
V: TRBV7-6
length: 17
size: NA
CDR3: CASSLDTPSGRRGTQYF
DNA: TGTGCCAGCAGCTTAGATACCCCTAGCGGGAGGCGAGGGACCCAGTACTTC

D: NA
J: TRBJ2-3
V: TRBV2
length: 13
size: NA
CDR3: CASSLTPEDTQYF
DNA: TGTGCCAGCAGTCTTACTCCCGAGGATACGCAGTATTTT